This T cell receptor beta chain derives from a study of PD-1 blockade in classical Hodgkin lymphoma. The protocol was immunoSEQ multiplex PCR, while the TCRdb copy is restricted to in-frame clones and leaves out a portion. Of about 94,000 clones listed, roughly 89% are singletons. Germline values: CDR1 SNHLY, CDR2 FYNNEI. V was shortened by 4 bases and J by 3 bases, with 11 bases between the two germline ends. The CDR3 has 14 amino acids. Broader study findings: By C4D1 there was a significant rise in CD4+ TCR diversity but not in CD8+ TCR diversity. Newly diagnosed patients reportedly had lower baseline TCR diversity than healthy donors. Complete responders possessed baseline diversity comparable to newly diagnosed patients.

A note on this clone: Its target is not known.

Relapse was seen in all patients after autologous stem cell transplantation, and brentuximab vedotin exposure was variable. Classification of best responses gave complete response, partial response or progressive disease. This chain joins TRBV2 and TRBJ2-3; the D gene is possibly TRBD1 (5 bases). The sequences come from peripheral blood mononuclear cells (PBMCs), collected before the second cycle of nivolumab. The receptor was isolated from a human donor with classical Hodgkin lymphoma. The CDR3 sequence is CASSVQGLTDTQYF. The CDR3 nucleotides read TGTGCCAGCAGTGTCCAGGGATTGACAGATACGCAGTATTTT. Combining the CDR3 with reference TRBV2 and TRBJ2-3 gives the whole variable domain EPEVTQTPSHQVTQMGQEVILRCVPISNHLYFYWYRQILGQKVEFLVSFYNNEISEKSEIFDDQFSVERPDGSNFTLKIRSTKLEDSAMYFCASSVQGLTDTQYFGPGTRLTVL.